The clone carrying this T cell receptor beta chain was observed a few times. As yet, its antigen is unknown. This entry comes from a study of T cell responses to AZD1222 COVID-19 vaccine. Whole-study results and caveats: Without day 14 samples, only post-peak T cell repertoires were studied.

TCRdb's copy holds only in-frame clones and misses some; the assay was immunoSEQ multiplex PCR. The table records some 160,000 clones, around 93% of them present only once. Sequencing was performed on peripheral blood, taken on day 0 of AZD1222 vaccination. This sequence was found in an adult in good health.

This chain's CDR3 is CASSAGTYGYTF. The CDR3 DNA reads as TGTGCCAGCAGTGCTGGTACCTATGGCTACACCTTC. This chain links TRBV2 with TRBJ1-2, with D unresolved. Per the germline V gene, CDR1 is SNHLY and CDR2 is FYNNEI. The CDR3 contains 12 residues. V was shortened by 4 bases and J by 4 bases, with 7 bases between the two germline ends. The whole variable domain, filled in from reference TRBV2 and TRBJ1-2, reads EPEVTQTPSHQVTQMGQEVILRCVPISNHLYFYWYRQILGQKVEFLVSFYNNEISEKSEIFDDQFSVERPDGSNFTLKIRSTKLEDSAMYFCASSAGTYGYTFGSGTRLTVV.